This T cell receptor (beta chain) emerged from a study of metastatic and nonmetastatic thyroid tumors (dated by TCRdb to 2020 to 2022). About the full investigation: The researchers compared repertoires between peripheral blood samples and tumor or nodule tissue samples from patients with malignant or benign thyroid disease.

Summary of the overall study and its limitations: In both blood and tumor samples, malignant tumors were reported to have significantly higher TCR beta diversity than benign nodules.

V is reduced by 2 bases and J by 4 bases, leaving a spacing of 3 bases between them. From a lookup of the germline V gene, CDR1 and CDR2 are SGHRS and YFSETQ. Taken from cysteine to phenylalanine, the CDR3 has 11 residues. Only CDR3 DNA is held: 33 bases, read in frame from base 1. Receptors were amplified or captured by PCR. TCRdb names Illumina HiSeq 4000 as the instrument used. High-throughput sequencing was used to profile the TCR beta-chain CDR3 region of each patient. On the study's bioinformatics: A classifier to discriminate distant-metastatic papillary thyroid cancer patients was built from CDR3 differences across clinicopathological groups. The Shannon index was used to measure repertoire diversity, and the Morisita-Horn index was used to measure how similar tumor and blood repertoires were. Clones were called with MiXCR by TCRdb after fastp trimmed the public reads at Q25, and only in-frame beta chains were retained. TCRdb's processing, not the study's, gives the V and J calls here. The sample contains about 59,000 clones, roughly 17% of them found a single time. Around 9% of the sample goes to the ten largest clones.

This clone was seen ten or more times. Its target antigen remains unknown. Base qualities were left out, and no much larger clone turns up one base away. None of the patients had been given any treatment before thyroid surgery. Using T-cell receptor beta sequencing, the researchers looked back retrospectively at clinical samples from patients, gathered between about 2011 and 2019. The sequence derives from a male donor with papillary thyroid cancer or a benign thyroid nodule (not recorded which). Some clones in this sample may be carry-over from other donors' samples. The receptor chain draws on TRBV5-1 and TRBJ1-1; the D gene is not confidently resolved. Sequenced sample: blood. The CDR3 region: CASSFGTEAFF. The DNA reads TGCGCCAGCAGCTTCGGCACTGAAGCTTTCTTT. Joined to the reference TRBV5-1 and TRBJ1-1 proteins, this CDR3 gives the full variable domain: KAGVTQTPRYLIKTRGQQVTLSCSPISGHRSVSWYQQTPGQGLQFLFEYFSETQRNKGNFPGRFSGRQFSNSRSEMNVSTLELGDSALYLCASSFGTEAFFGQGTRLTVV.